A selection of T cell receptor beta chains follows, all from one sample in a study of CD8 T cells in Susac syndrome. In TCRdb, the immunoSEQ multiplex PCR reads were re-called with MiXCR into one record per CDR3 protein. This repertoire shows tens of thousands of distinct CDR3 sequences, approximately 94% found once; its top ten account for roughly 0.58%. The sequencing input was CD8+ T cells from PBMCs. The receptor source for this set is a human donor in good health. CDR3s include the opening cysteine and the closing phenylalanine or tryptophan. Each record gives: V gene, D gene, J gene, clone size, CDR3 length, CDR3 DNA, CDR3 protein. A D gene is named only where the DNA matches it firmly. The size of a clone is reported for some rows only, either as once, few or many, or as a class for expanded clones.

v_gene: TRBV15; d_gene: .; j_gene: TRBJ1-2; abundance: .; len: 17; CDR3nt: TGTGCCACCAGCAGAGATGAAGGGTGGAGGATGGTCGATGGCTACACCTTC; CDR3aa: CATSRDEGWRMVDGYTF
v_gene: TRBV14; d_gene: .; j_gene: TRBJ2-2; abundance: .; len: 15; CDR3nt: TGTGCCAGCAGCCAAGTACCAGTGACGACCGGGGAGCTGTTTTTT; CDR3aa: CASSQVPVTTGELFF
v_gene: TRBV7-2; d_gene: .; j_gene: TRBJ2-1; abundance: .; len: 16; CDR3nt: TGTGCCAGCAGCTTAGCCTCCGGGACAAAGTACAATGAGCAGTTCTTC; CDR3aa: CASSLASGTKYNEQFF
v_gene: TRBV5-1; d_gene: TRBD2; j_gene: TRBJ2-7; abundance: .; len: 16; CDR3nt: TGCGCCAGCAGCTTTGGACTAGCGGGAAGCTCCTACGAGCAGTACTTC; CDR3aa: CASSFGLAGSSYEQYF
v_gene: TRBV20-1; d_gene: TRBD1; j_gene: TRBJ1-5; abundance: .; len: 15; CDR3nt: TGCAGTGCTAGAGGGCTCAGGGGGGAGGCTCAGCCCCAGCATTTT; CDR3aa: CSARGLRGEAQPQHF
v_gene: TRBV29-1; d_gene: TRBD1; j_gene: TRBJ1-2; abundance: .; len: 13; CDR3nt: TGCAGCGCTCCGGGACAGGGGGACTATGGCTACACCTTC; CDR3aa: CSAPGQGDYGYTF
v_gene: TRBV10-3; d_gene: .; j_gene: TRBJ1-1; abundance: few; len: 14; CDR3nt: TGTGCCATCAGTGAGTCTGAGGGAGTCGCTGAAGCTTTCTTT; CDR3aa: CAISESEGVAEAFF
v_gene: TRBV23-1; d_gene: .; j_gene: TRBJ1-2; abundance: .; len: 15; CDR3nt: TGCGCCAGCAGTCAAGGGAACTCGGGGCAGGTAGGCTACACCTTC; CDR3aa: CASSQGNSGQVGYTF
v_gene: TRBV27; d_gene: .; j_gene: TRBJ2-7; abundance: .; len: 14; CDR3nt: TGTGCCAGCAGAACCGCCCTGGACGACTACGAGCAGTACTTC; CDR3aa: CASRTALDDYEQYF
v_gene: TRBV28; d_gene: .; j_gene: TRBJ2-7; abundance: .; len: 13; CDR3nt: TGTGCCAGCAGTCTAGCGCAATCCTACGAGCAGTACTTC; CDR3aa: CASSLAQSYEQYF
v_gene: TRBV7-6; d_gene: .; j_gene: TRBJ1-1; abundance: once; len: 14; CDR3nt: TGTGCCAGCACCTTTGAACAGGGAAACACTGAAGCTTTCTTT; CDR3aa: CASTFEQGNTEAFF
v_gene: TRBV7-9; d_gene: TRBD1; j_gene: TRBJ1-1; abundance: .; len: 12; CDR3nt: TGTGCCAGCAGACAGGGGGAGGCTGAAGCTTTCTTT; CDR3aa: CASRQGEAEAFF
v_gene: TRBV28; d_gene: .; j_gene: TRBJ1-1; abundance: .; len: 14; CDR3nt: TGTGCCAGCAGCCCCAGACTTGGCGGCACTGAAGCTTTCTTT; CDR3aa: CASSPRLGGTEAFF
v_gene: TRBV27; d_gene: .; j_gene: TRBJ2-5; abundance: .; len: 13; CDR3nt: TGTGCCAGCCGTAAAGCGTACCAAGAGACCCAGTACTTC; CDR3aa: CASRKAYQETQYF
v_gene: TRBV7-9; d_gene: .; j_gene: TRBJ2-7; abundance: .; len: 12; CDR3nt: TGTGCCAGCAGCTCGACAGTCTACGAGCAGTACTTC; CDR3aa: CASSSTVYEQYF
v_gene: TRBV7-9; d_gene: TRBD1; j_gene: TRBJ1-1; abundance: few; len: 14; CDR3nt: TGTGCCAGCAGCACTTGGACAGGGAACACTGAAGCTTTCTTT; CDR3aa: CASSTWTGNTEAFF
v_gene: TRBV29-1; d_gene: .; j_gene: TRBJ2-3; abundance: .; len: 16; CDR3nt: TGCAGCGTTGAAGATCCTCCGCCGAGGGGCACAGATACGCAGTATTTT; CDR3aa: CSVEDPPPRGTDTQYF
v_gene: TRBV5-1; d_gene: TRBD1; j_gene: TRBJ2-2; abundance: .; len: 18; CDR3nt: TGCGCCAGCAGCGCCCCCCCTCACGACAGGGCGAACACCGGGGAGCTGTTTTTT; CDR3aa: CASSAPPHDRANTGELFF
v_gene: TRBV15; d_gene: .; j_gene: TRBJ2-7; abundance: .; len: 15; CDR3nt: TGTGCCACCAGCAGAGTTAAGGGAGCAGGCTACGAGCAGTACTTC; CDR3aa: CATSRVKGAGYEQYF
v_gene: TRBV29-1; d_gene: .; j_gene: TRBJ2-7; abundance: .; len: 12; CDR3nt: TGCAGCGTTGTACAGGCAAATTACGAGCAGTACTTC; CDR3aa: CSVVQANYEQYF
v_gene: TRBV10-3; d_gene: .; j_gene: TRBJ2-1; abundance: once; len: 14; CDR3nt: TGTGCCATCAGTGAGTCACCAGCCACGGGTGAGCAGTTCTTC; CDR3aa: CAISESPATGEQFF
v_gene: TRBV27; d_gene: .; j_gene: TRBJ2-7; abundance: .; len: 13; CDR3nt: TGTGCCAGCAGTTTATCCCCAAACTACGAGCAGTACTTC; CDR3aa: CASSLSPNYEQYF
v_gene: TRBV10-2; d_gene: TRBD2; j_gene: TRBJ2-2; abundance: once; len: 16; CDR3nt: TGCGCCAGCAGAAAACTAGCGCTAGGCAACACCGGGGAGCTGTTTTTT; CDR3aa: CASRKLALGNTGELFF
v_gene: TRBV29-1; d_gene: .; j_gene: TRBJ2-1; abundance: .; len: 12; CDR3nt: TGCAGCGTTTGGTCAGGGTACAATGAGCAGTTCTTC; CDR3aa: CSVWSGYNEQFF
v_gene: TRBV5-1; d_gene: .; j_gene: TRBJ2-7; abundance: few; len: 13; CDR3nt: TGCGCCAGCAGCTTGGGGGATCCCTACGAGCAGTACTTC; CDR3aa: CASSLGDPYEQYF
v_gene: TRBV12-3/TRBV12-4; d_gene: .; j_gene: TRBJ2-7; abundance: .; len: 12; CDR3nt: TGTGCCAGCAGTTTGAACGTTTACGAGCAGTACTTC; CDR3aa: CASSLNVYEQYF
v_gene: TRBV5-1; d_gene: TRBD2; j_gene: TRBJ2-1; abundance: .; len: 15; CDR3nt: TGCGCCAGCAGCTCCCCTGCGGGAGCAGGCAATGAGCAGTTCTTC; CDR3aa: CASSSPAGAGNEQFF
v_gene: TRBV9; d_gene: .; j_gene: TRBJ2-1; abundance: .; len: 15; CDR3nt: TGTGCCAGCAGCGTAGAGGCTAGCGTCTACAATGAGCAGTTCTTC; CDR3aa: CASSVEASVYNEQFF
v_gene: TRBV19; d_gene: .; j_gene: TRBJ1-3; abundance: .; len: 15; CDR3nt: TGTGCCAGTAGTATGAGGACCGACCTGGGAAACACCATATATTTT; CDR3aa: CASSMRTDLGNTIYF
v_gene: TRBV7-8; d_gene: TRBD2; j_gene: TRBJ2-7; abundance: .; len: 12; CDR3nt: TGTGCCAGCAGCTTGACTAGCGCGGAGCAGTACTTC; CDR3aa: CASSLTSAEQYF
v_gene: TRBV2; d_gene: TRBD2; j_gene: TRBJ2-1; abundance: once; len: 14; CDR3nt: TGTGCCAGCTTCGGGACTAGCGGCTACAATGAGCAGTTCTTC; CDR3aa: CASFGTSGYNEQFF
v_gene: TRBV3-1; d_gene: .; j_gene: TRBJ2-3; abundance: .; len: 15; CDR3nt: TGTGCCAGCAGCCAAGTTCCAGCGGCCACAGATACGCAGTATTTT; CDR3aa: CASSQVPAATDTQYF
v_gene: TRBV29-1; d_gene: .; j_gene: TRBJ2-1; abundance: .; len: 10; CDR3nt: TGCAGCGTAGCTAACAATGAGCAGTTCTTC; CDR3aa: CSVANNEQFF
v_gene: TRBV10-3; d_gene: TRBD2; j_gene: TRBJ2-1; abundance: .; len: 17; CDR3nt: TGTGCCATCAGTGAGTTCCTAGCGGGAGGACCTTACAATGAGCAGTTCTTC; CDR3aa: CAISEFLAGGPYNEQFF
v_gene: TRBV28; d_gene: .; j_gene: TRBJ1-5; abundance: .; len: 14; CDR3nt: TGTGCCAGCAGTTTAAATTTGGGGGAACAGCCCCAGCATTTT; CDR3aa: CASSLNLGEQPQHF
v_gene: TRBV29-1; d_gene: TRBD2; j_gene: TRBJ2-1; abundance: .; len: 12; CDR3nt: TGCAGCGTTGGGACTAGTTACAATGAGCAGTTCTTC; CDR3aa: CSVGTSYNEQFF
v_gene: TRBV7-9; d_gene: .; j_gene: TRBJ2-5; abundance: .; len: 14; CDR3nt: TGTGCCAGCAGCCCGCTCGGGCCCCAAGAGACCCAGTACTTC; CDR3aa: CASSPLGPQETQYF
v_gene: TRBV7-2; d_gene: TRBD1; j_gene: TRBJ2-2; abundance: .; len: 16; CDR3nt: TGTGCCAGCAGCCCATCCGGGACAGGGAACACCGGGGAGCTGTTTTTT; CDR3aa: CASSPSGTGNTGELFF
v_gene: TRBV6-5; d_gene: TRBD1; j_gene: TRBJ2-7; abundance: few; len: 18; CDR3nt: TGTGCCAGCAGTTACCCCAGGGACAGAGATAATCCCTCCTACGAGCAGTACTTC; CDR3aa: CASSYPRDRDNPSYEQYF
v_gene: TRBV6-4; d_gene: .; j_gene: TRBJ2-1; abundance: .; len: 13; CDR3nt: TGTGCCAGCAGTGACTCCGTGGAGGGAGAGCAGTTCTTC; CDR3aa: CASSDSVEGEQFF
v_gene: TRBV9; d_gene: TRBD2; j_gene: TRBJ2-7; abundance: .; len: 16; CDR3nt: TGTGCCAGCAGCGTAGCTAGCGGTAGTAGCCCGGACGAGCAGTACTTC; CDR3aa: CASSVASGSSPDEQYF
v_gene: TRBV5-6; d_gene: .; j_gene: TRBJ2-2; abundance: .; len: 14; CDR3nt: TGTGCCAGCAGCTTGGGGCCACTCCCCGGGGAGCTGTTTTTT; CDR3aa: CASSLGPLPGELFF
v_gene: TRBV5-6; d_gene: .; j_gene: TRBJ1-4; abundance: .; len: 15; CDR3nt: TGTGCCAGCAGCCCAGCCGGGAGCTCTTATGAAAAACTGTTTTTT; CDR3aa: CASSPAGSSYEKLFF
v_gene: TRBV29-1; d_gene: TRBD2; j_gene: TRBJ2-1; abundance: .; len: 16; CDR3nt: TGCAGCGTTGAAGGGACTAGCTACAGCTCCTACAATGAGCAGTTCTTC; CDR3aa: CSVEGTSYSSYNEQFF
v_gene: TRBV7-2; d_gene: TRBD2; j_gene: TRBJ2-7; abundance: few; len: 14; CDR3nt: TGTGCCAGCAGCTCGTTAGCGGGAGTGAACGAGCAGTACTTC; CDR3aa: CASSSLAGVNEQYF
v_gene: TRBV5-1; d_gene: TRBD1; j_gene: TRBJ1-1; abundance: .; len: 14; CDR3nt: TGCGCCAGCAGCCCCGACAGGGGTATCACTGAAGCTTTCTTT; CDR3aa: CASSPDRGITEAFF
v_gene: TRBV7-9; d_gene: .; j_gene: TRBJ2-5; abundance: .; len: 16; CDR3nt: TGTGCCAGCAGCTTATTCTCGTTGTCCCCGGGGGAGACCCAGTACTTC; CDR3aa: CASSLFSLSPGETQYF
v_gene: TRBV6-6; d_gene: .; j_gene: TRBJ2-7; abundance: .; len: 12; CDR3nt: TGTGCCAGCAGTTACAGGGCTGGCGAGCAGTACTTC; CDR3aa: CASSYRAGEQYF
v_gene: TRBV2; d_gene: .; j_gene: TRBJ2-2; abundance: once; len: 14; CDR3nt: TGTGCCAGCAGTGAAGCGGTCTCCCCCGGGGAGCTGTTTTTT; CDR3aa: CASSEAVSPGELFF
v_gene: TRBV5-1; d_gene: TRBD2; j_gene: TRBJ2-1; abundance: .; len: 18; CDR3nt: TGCGCCAGCAGCTCCGGGACTAGCGGGAGGTTTACCTACAATGAGCAGTTCTTC; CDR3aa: CASSSGTSGRFTYNEQFF
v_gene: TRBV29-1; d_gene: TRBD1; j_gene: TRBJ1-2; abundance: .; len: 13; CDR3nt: TGCAGCGTTGAACTTGGGACAGCCTATGGCTACACCTTC; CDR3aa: CSVELGTAYGYTF
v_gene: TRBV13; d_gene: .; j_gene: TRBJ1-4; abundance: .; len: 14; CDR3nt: TGTGCCAGCAGCTTAGGGCCAGGGGATGAAAAACTGTTTTTT; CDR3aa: CASSLGPGDEKLFF
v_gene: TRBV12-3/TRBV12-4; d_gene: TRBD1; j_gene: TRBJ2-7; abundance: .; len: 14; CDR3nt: TGTGCCAGCAGCGACGGGACAGGGGGCCTCGAGCAGTACTTC; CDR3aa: CASSDGTGGLEQYF
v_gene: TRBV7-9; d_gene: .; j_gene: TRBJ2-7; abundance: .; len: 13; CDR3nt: TGTGCCAGCAGCTTAGGACCGGTACGGGGGCAGTACTTC; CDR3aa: CASSLGPVRGQYF
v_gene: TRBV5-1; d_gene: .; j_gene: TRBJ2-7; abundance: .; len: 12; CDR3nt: TGCGCCAGCAGACACGACGGATACGAGCAGTACTTC; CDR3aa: CASRHDGYEQYF
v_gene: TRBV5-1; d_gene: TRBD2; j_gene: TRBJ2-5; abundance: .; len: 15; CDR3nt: TGCGCCAGCAGACCGGGACTAGCGGGACTAGAGACCCAGTACTTC; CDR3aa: CASRPGLAGLETQYF
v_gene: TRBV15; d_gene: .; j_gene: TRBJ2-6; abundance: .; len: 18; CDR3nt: TGTGCCACCAGCAGAGATGATACAGGTCCCTCTGGGGCCAACGTCCTGACTTTC; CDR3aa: CATSRDDTGPSGANVLTF